These 15 T cell receptor beta chains came from one sample sequenced in a study of graft-versus-host responses after intestinal transplantation. These TCRs are of unknown antigen specificity. Measured with immunoSEQ multiplex PCR; TCRdb has only the in-frame clones, and not every one. The sample comprises tens of thousands of clones, approximately 94% of which are singletons, and 0.15% to 0.2% rests with the top ten. The input for sequencing was unstimulated CD4+ T cells sorted from spleen or lymph node cells, taken before transplant. All receptors come from a human donor who was the organ donor for an intestinal transplant.

The chain links TRBV5-4 to TRBJ1-2, with D maybe TRBD1 (5 bases). Germline V gene sequence: CDR1 SGHNT, CDR2 YYREEE (reference sequence). V dropped 4 bases and J dropped 6 bases, with 16 bases sitting between them. The CDR3 spans 14 residues. The DNA of the CDR3 is TGTGCCAGCAGCCAAGGGGACCGAACCAATGGCTACACCTTC. Translated, it gives CASSQGDRTNGYTF.

CDR3 nucleotides: TGTGCCAGCAGCCAAGTTTGGGGGAATTCACCCCTCCACTTT. It encodes CASSQVWGNSPLHF. V gene TRBV11-2 combines with J gene TRBJ1-6, with a weak D call TRBD1 (5 bases). V was pared by 5 bases and J by 7 bases, with 12 bases between. The CDR3 has 14 residues. Germline-derived CDR1 and CDR2 are SGHAT and FQNNGV.

V is TRBV4-2 and J is TRBJ2-3; weak D call: TRBD1 (7 bases). The CDR3 is made up of 15 amino acids. The V gene's germline CDR1 is LGHNA and CDR2 YNFKEQ. Trimming shortened V by 4 bases and J by 5 bases, and 16 bases separated the two germline ends. DNA of the CDR3: TGTGCCAGCAGCCTAGGACAGGCCGGGAGAGATACGCAGTATTTT. This gives the protein CASSLGQAGRDTQYF.

The chain links TRBV19 to TRBJ2-3; possibly TRBD2 for D (7 bases). Germline values: CDR1 LNHDA, CDR2 SQIVND (reference sequence). The CDR3 covers 15 residues. Trimming left V 1 base short and J 3 bases short, with 11 bases between. CDR3 amino acids: CASSIVRGRTDTQYF. The CDR3 nucleotides read TGTGCCAGTAGTATAGTGCGGGGGCGAACAGATACGCAGTATTTT.

The V and J genes are TRBV5-1 and TRBJ2-7; TRBD2 agrees at 7 bases. This CDR3 spans 16 amino acids. J lost 0 bases, V lost 4 bases, and 10 bases had no gene match. Germline V lookup: CDR1 SGHRS, CDR2 YFSETQ. In DNA, the CDR3 is TGCGCCAGCAGCCCGGGGGGAGGGAAAGGCTCCTACGAGCAGTACTTC. Translated: CASSPGGGKGSYEQYF. Variable domain in full (rest from reference TRBV5-1 and TRBJ2-7): KAGVTQTPRYLIKTRGQQVTLSCSPISGHRSVSWYQQTPGQGLQFLFEYFSETQRNKGNFPGRFSGRQFSNSRSEMNVSTLELGDSALYLCASSPGGGKGSYEQYFGPGTRLTVT.

The V gene is TRBV5-4, the J gene TRBJ2-1, with 11 nucleotides matching TRBD2. Germline CDR1 is SGHNT and CDR2 is YYREEE (reference sequence). The CDR3 spans 16 residues. Unmatched junction bases numbered 3, after V lost 4 bases and J lost 0 bases. The CDR3 bases are TGTGCCAGCAGCATTAGCGGGGGGGCCTCCTACAATGAGCAGTTCTTC. It codes for CASSISGGASYNEQFF.

V gene TRBV5-8 combines with J gene TRBJ1-2; tentatively, D is TRBD1 (6 bases). The CDR3 spans 13 residues. Trimming pared 2 bases from V and 6 bases from J, leaving 11 bases between. CDR1 SGHTS and CDR2 YDEGEE come from the germline V gene. CDR3 amino acids: CASSFDGGNGYTF. The CDR3 nucleotides read TGTGCCAGCAGCTTTGACGGGGGCAATGGCTACACCTTC.

Regarding this clone: The same CDR3 is also encoded by other DNA sequences in this sample. The gene calls are TRBV5-1 and TRBJ2-7, with D possibly matching TRBD1 (6 bases). V was shortened by 1 base and J by 7 bases, with 21 bases between the two germline ends. CDR1 SGHRS and CDR2 YFSETQ come from the germline V gene. The CDR3 has 16 amino acids. The DNA of the CDR3 is TGCGCCAGCAGCTTGACGAATTACAGGGTTGTCAAGGAGCAGTACTTC. This gives the protein CASSLTNYRVVKEQYF. Full variable domain (missing parts from reference TRBV5-1 and TRBJ2-7): KAGVTQTPRYLIKTRGQQVTLSCSPISGHRSVSWYQQTPGQGLQFLFEYFSETQRNKGNFPGRFSGRQFSNSRSEMNVSTLELGDSALYLCASSLTNYRVVKEQYFGPGTRLTVT.

This sequence joins TRBV7-2 and TRBJ2-7, with 7 bases matching TRBD2. This CDR3 has 14 amino acids. The germline gives CDR1 SGHTA, CDR2 FQGNSA. V shed 5 bases, J shed 4 bases, and the junction held 8 bases outside the gene matches. This CDR3 is CASSPGGGTYEQYF. The CDR3 coding sequence is TGTGCCAGCAGCCCCGGCGGGGGTACTTACGAGCAGTACTTC.

The J gene is TRBJ2-3, the V gene TRBV7-2; D is unresolved. CDR1 and CDR2 (germline): SGHTA, FQGNSA. The CDR3 totals 15 residues. Trimming left V 1 base short and J 0 bases short, with 8 bases between. CDR3 region: CASSLVVLSTDTQYF. In DNA form, the CDR3 reads TGTGCCAGCAGCTTAGTTGTACTTAGCACAGATACGCAGTATTTT.

The V gene is TRBV5-6, the J gene TRBJ1-2, with D unclear. Germline CDR1 SGHDT, CDR2 YYEEEE. The CDR3 contains 12 residues. Trimming pared 4 bases from V and 8 bases from J, leaving 12 bases between. CDR3 residues: CASSASSWGYTF. The CDR3 region has the DNA TGTGCCAGCAGCGCGAGTTCTTGGGGCTACACCTTC.

This clone was observed once. The chain links TRBV9 to TRBJ2-5; a possible D gene is TRBD2 (5 bases). In germline, CDR1 is SGDLS, CDR2 YYNGEE. This CDR3 is built from 13 residues. V was trimmed by 3 bases and J by 3 bases, leaving 9 bases between them. CDR3 amino acids: CASSGSGKETQYF. CDR3 bases: TGTGCCAGCAGCGGGAGCGGCAAAGAGACCCAGTACTTC.

The rearrangement links TRBV27 to TRBJ2-7; D possibly corresponds to TRBD2 (5 bases). The CDR3 totals 14 residues. V lost 0 bases to trimming and J lost 3 bases, with 9 bases between them. Per germline, CDR1 MNHEY and CDR2 SMNVEV (reference sequence). As DNA, the CDR3 is TGTGCCAGCAGTTTATCGATCGGGGTCTACGAGCAGTACTTC. This encodes CASSLSIGVYEQYF.

The chain uses TRBV11-2 and TRBJ2-5; perhaps TRBD1 as D (5 bases). Trimming took 0 bases from V and 1 from J, leaving 21 bases between them. The length of the CDR3 is 19 residues. The germline CDR1 and CDR2 sequences are SGHAT and FQNNGV. For the CDR3, the DNA is TGTGCCAGCAGCTTAGACGCCTCCGACAGATGGATGTTCCAAGAGACCCAGTACTTC. As protein: CASSLDASDRWMFQETQYF. The variable domain in full, completed from reference TRBV11-2 and TRBJ2-5, reads EAGVAQSPRYKIIEKRQSVAFWCNPISGHATLYWYQQILGQGPKLLIQFQNNGVVDDSQLPKDRFSAERLKGVDSTLKIQPAKLEDSAVYLCASSLDASDRWMFQETQYFGPGTRLLVL.

The chain carries TRBV7-2 and TRBJ1-2; D call uncertain. Trimming took off 0 bases at V and 8 bases at J, with 16 bases between the two ends. Germline lookup yields CDR1 SGHTA and CDR2 FQGNSA. There are 15 residues in the CDR3. The CDR3 spells CASSLALSAGSGYTF. The CDR3 nucleotides are TGTGCCAGCAGCTTAGCGCTGTCGGCGGGAAGCGGCTACACCTTC.